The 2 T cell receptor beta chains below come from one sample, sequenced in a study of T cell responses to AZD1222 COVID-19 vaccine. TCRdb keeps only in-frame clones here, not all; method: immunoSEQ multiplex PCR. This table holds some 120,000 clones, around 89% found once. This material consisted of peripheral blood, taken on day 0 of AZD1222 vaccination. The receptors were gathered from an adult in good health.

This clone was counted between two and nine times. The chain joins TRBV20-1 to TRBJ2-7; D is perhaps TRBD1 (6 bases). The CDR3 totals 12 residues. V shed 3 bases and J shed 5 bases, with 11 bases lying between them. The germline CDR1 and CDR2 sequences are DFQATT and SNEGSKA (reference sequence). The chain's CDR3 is CSASNRVHEQYF. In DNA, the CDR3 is TGCAGTGCTAGTAACAGGGTGCACGAGCAGTACTTC.

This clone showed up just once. As DNA, the CDR3 is TGTGCCAGCAGCTTAACTGGTCGGGAGGGGGCTATTGGCTACACCTTC. It encodes CASSLTGREGAIGYTF. The genes are TRBV7-3 and TRBJ1-2; TRBD1 matches 7 bases. The CDR3 totals 16 residues. V shed 0 bases and J 7 bases; nucleotides not matched to a gene: 11. Germline-derived CDR1 and CDR2 are SGHTA and FQGTGA.